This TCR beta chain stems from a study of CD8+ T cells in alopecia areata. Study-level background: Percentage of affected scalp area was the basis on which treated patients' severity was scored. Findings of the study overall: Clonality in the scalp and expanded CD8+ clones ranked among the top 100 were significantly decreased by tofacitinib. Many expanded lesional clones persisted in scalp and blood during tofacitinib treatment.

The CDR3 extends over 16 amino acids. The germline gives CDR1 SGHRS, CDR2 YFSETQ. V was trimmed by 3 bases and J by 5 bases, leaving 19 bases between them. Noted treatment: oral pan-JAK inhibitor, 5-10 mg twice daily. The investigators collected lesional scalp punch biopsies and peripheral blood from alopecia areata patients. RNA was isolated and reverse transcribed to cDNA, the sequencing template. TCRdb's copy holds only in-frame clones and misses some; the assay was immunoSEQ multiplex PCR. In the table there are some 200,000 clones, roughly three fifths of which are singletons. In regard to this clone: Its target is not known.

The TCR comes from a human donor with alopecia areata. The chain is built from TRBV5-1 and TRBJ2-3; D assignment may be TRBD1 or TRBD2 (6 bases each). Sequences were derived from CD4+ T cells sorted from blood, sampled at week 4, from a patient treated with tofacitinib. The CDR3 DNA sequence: TGCGCCAGCAGCTCCTCTCCCGGGGGCGAGGGAGATACGCAGTATTTT. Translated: CASSSSPGGEGDTQYF. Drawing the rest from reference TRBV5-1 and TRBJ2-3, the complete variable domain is KAGVTQTPRYLIKTRGQQVTLSCSPISGHRSVSWYQQTPGQGLQFLFEYFSETQRNKGNFPGRFSGRQFSNSRSEMNVSTLELGDSALYLCASSSSPGGEGDTQYFGPGTRLTVL.